This record concerns one TCR beta chain sequence. Its antigen has not been determined. Base qualities are missing; no much larger clone stands one base away. The entry originates in a study of blood T cell repertoires in COVID-19 (dated by TCRdb to the early 2020s). General notes on the study: Samples from collaborators originated in the United States, Italy and Spain and spanned both the acute and convalescent phases of COVID-19. Where available, HLA class I and class II types were obtained from metadata supplied by the sample provider rather than from assay-based typing. The sample metadata nearly always contained a de-identified subject ID, COVID-19 status, age in years and sex. The samples were drawn from the first 160 participants of the ongoing ImmuneRACE study and from 1,254 subjects provided by 6 global collaborators. Subjects who had been exposed to COVID-19, were actively infected with it, or had recovered from it provided the deeply sampled blood TCRbeta repertoires that made up the dataset. The prospective study material was composed of cDNA or gDNA derived from T cells, B-cell-depleted T cells, or PBMCs. The repertoires were released in a freely available public database intended as a resource for research on the immune response to SARS-CoV-2. Overall study outcomes, separate from this receptor: The quantity of clinical and demographic metadata differed by source and by participant and was supplied without curation.

TCRbeta CDR3 regions were amplified from genomic DNA using the immunoSEQ Assay, a bias-controlled multiplex PCR. As for the original processing: Within the assay, amplification of reference gene primers was used to estimate how many nucleated cells each sample contained. To quantify the absolute abundance of each unique TCRbeta CDR3 rearrangement, sequence reads were collapsed and filtered. Productive Simpson clonality was computed per sample as the square root of Simpson's diversity index over productive rearrangements. TCRdb holds this immuneACCESS table with in-frame rearrangements only. Some clones are missing; in checked studies, unresolved V genes explain under half, and the rest has no known cause. The V and J calls and clone size are taken from that table; D and trimming were inferred from the DNA. The sample table lists 250,000 to 350,000 clones, roughly 90% of them with a count of one. Jointly, the top ten make up around 6% of the sample.

Per the germline V gene, MNHEY is the CDR1 and SVGAGI is the CDR2. Reading from cysteine to phenylalanine, the CDR3 counts 14 amino acids. Only the CDR3 DNA is retained, 42 bases long and in frame from the first base. The V and J ends are trimmed by 8 bases and 4 bases, leaving 14 bases between them. Samples from volunteer blood donors who had recovered from COVID-19 were contributed by a second Seattle source. Whole blood was collected in K2EDTA tubes by collaborating institutions according to the institutions' own protocols. Collaborator samples were shipped for TCRbeta analysis as frozen whole blood, isolated PBMCs, or DNA extracted from either sample type.

Sequencing input: peripheral blood. The chain is made from TRBV6-5 and TRBJ2-2; the D gene is perhaps TRBD1, on 6 matching bases. The clonotype was recovered from a young man who had recovered from COVID-19. Here is the DNA: TGTGCCAGCCACAGGGTCGGTGGCACCGGGGAGCTGTTTTTT. Its product reads: CASHRVGGTGELFF.